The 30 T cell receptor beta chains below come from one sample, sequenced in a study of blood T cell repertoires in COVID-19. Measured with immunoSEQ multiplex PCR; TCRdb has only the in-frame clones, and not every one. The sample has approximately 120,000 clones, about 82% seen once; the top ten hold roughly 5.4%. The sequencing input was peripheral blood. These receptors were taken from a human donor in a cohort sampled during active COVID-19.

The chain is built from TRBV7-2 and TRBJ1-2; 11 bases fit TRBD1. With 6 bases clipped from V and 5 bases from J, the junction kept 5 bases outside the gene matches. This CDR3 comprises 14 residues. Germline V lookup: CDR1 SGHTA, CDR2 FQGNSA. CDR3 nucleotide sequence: TGTGCCAGCAGATCTCGGGACAGGGGGTATGGCTACACCTTC. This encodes CASRSRDRGYGYTF.

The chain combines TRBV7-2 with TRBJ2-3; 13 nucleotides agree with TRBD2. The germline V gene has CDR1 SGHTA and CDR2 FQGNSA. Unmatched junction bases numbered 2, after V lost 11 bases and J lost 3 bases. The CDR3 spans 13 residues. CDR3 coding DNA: TGTGCCTCGACTAGCGGGAGGACAGATACGCAGTATTTT. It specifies CASTSGRTDTQYF.

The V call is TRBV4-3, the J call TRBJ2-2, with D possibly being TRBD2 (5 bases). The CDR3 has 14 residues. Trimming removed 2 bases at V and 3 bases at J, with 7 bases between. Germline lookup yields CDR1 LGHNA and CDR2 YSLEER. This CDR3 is CASSQQRHTGELFF. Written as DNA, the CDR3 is TGCGCCAGCAGCCAACAGCGGCACACCGGGGAGCTGTTTTTT.

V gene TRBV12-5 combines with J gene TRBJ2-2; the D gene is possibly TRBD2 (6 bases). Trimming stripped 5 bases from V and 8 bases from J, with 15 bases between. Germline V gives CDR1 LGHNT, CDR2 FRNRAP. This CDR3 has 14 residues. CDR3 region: CASGPGPAGGELFF. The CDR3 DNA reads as TGTGCTAGTGGTCCGGGGCCTGCGGGAGGGGAGCTGTTTTTT.

CDR3 in amino acids: CASSQDRGTDTQYF. DNA for the CDR3: TGCGCCAGCAGCCAAGACCGGGGGACAGATACGCAGTATTTT. The V gene is TRBV4-3, the J gene TRBJ2-3; TRBD2 is a possible D gene (6 bases). Germline V gene data show CDR1 as LGHNA and CDR2 as YSLEER. There are 14 residues in the CDR3. Trimming cost V 0 bases and J 3 bases, with 7 bases left between them.

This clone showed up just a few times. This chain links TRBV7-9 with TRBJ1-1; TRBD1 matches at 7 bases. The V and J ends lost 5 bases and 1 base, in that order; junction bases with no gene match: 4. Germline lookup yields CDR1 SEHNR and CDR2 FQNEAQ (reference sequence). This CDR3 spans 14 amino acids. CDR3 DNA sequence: TGTGCCAGCAGCCGGTGGACAGGGAACACTGAAGCTTTCTTT. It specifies CASSRWTGNTEAFF.

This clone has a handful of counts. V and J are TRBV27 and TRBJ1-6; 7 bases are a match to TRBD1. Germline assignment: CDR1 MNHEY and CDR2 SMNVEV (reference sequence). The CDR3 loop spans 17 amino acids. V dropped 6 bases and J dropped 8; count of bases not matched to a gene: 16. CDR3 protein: CASSDLYDRASDSPLHF. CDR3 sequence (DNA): TGTGCCAGCAGCGACCTATACGACAGGGCATCGGATTCACCCCTCCACTTT.

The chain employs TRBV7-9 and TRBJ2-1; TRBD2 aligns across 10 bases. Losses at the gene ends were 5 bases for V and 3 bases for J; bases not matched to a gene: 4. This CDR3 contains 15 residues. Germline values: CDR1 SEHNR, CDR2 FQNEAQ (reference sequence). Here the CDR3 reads CASSPPSGGYNEQFF. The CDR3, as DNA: TGTGCCAGCAGCCCCCCTAGCGGGGGCTACAATGAGCAGTTCTTC.

CDR3 bases: TGTGCCAGCAGTTCCGCCGGACAGTTTTATGGCTACACCTTC. As protein: CASSSAGQFYGYTF. This chain uses TRBV28 with TRBJ1-2; tentatively, D is TRBD1 (6 bases). CDR3 length: 14 residues. Trimming pared 4 bases from V and 5 bases from J, leaving 14 bases between. In germline, CDR1 is MDHEN, CDR2 SYDVKM.

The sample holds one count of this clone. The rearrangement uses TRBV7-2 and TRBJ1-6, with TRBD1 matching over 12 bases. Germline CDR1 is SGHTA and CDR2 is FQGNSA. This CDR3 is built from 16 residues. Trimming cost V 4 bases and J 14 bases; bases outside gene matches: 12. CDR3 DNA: TGTGCCAGCAGCTCCTCCGGGACAGGGGGCCCCAGGACCCTCCACTTT. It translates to CASSSSGTGGPRTLHF.

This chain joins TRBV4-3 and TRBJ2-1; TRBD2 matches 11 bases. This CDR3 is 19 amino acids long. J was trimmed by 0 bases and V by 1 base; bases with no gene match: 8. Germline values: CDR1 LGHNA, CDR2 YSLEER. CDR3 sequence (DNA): TGCGCCAGCAGCCAAGGGGGGACTAGCGGAACCTTCTCCTACAATGAGCAGTTCTTC. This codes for CASSQGGTSGTFSYNEQFF.

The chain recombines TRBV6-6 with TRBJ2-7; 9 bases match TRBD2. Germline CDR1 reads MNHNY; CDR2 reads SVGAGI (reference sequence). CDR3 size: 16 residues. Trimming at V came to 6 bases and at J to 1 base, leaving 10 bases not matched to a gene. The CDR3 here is CASRGQREAKSYEQYF. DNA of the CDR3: TGTGCCAGCAGGGGCCAGCGGGAGGCCAAATCCTACGAGCAGTACTTC.

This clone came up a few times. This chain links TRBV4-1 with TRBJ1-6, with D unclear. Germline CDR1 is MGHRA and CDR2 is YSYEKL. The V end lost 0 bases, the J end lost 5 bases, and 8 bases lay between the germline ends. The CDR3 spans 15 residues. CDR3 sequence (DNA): TGCGCCAGCAGCCAAGAGTCAGTGAATAATTCACCCCTCCACTTT. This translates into CASSQESVNNSPLHF.

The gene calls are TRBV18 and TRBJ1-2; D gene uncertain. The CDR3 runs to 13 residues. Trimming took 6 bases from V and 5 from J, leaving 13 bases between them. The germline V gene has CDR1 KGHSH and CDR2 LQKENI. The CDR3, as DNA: TGTGCCAGCTCCCCCGACACCAAATATGGCTACACCTTC. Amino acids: CASSPDTKYGYTF.

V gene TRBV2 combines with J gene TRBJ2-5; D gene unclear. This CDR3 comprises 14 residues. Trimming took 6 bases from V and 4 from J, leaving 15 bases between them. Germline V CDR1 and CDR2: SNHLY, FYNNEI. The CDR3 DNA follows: TGTGCCAGCAGGGAATTCCGGAGAGGAGAGACCCAGTACTTC. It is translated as CASREFRRGETQYF.

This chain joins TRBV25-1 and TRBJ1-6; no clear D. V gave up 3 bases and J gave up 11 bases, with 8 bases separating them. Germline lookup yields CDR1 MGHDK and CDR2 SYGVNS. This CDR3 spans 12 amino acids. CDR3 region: CASSDIRTPLHF. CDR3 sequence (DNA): TGTGCCAGCAGTGATATTAGAACACCCCTCCACTTT. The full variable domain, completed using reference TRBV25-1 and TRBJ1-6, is EADIYQTPRYLVIGTGKKITLECSQTMGHDKMYWYQQDPGMELHLIHYSYGVNSTEKGDLSSESTVSRIRTEHFPLTLESARPSHTSQYLCASSDIRTPLHFGNGTRLTVT.

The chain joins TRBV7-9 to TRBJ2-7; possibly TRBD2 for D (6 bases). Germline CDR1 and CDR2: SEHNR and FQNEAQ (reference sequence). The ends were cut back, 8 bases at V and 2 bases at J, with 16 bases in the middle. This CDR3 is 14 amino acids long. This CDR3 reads CASDNWGTAYEQYF. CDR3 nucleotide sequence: TGTGCCAGCGATAACTGGGGGACTGCCTACGAGCAGTACTTC.

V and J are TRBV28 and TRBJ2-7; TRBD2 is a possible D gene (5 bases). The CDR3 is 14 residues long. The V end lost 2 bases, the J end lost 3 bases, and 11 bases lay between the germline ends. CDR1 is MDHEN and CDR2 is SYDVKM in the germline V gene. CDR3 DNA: TGTGCCAGCAGTTTAGGCGGAACTAGCTACGAGCAGTACTTC. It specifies CASSLGGTSYEQYF.

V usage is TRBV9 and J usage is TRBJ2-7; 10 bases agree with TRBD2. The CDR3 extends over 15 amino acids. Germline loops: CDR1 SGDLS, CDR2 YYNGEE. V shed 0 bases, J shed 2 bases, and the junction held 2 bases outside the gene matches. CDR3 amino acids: CASSVDLAGAYEQYF. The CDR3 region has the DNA TGTGCCAGCAGCGTAGATCTAGCGGGGGCCTACGAGCAGTACTTC.

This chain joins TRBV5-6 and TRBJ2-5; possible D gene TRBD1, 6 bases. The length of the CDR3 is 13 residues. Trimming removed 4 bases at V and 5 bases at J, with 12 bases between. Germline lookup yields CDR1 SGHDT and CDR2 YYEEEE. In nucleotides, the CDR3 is TGTGCCAGCAGCCCACCAGGGGTGGAGACCCAGTACTTC. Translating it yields CASSPPGVETQYF.

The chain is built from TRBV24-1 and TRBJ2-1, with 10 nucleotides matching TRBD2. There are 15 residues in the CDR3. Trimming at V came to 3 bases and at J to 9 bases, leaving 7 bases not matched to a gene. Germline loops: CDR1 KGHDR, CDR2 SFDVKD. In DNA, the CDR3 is TGTGCCACCAGTGATCCCAGCGGGAGGGCCACTGAGCAGTTCTTC. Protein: CATSDPSGRATEQFF.

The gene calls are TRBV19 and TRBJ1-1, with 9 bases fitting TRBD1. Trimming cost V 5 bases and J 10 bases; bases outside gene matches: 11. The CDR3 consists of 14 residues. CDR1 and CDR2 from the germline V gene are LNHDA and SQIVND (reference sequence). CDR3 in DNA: TGTGCCAGTAGTCAAGACAGGGGGGGGCAGGGAGCTTTCTTT. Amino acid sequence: CASSQDRGGQGAFF. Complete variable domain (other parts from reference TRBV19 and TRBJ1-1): DGGITQSPKYLFRKEGQNVTLSCEQNLNHDAMYWYRQDPGQGLRLIYYSQIVNDFQKGDIAEGYSVSREKKESFPLTVTSAQKNPTAFYLCASSQDRGGQGAFFGQGTRLTVV.

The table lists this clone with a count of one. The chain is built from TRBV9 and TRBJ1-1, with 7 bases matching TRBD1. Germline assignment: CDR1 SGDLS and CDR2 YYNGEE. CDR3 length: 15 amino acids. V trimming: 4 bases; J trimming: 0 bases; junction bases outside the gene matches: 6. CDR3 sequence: CASSSHRGMNTEAFF. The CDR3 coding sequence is TGTGCCAGCAGCTCCCACAGGGGTATGAACACTGAAGCTTTCTTT.

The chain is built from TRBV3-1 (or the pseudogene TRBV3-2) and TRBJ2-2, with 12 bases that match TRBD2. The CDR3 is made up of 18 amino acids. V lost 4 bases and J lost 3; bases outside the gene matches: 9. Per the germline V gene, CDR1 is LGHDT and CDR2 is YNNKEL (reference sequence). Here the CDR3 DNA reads TGTGCCAGCAGCCCCAAACCGACTAGCGGGAGAGACACCGGGGAGCTGTTTTTT. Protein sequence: CASSPKPTSGRDTGELFF.

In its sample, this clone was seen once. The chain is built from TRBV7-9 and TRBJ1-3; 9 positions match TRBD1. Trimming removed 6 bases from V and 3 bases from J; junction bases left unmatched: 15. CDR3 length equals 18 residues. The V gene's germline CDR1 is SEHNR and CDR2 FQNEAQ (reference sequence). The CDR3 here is CASSSRDREGRGGNTIYF. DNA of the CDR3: TGTGCCAGCAGTTCCCGGGACAGGGAGGGAAGAGGTGGAAACACCATATATTTT. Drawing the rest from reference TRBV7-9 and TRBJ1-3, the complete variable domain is DTGVSQNPRHKITKRGQNVTFRCDPISEHNRLYWYRQTLGQGPEFLTYFQNEAQLEKSRLLSDRFSAERPKGSFSTLEIQRTEQGDSAMYLCASSSRDREGRGGNTIYFGEGSWLTVV.

The CDR3 protein is CASSLGGASTDTQYF. CDR3 sequence (DNA): TGTGCCAGCAGCTTGGGAGGCGCGAGCACAGATACGCAGTATTTT. The J gene is TRBJ2-3, the V gene TRBV7-9; perhaps TRBD2 as D (6 bases). Germline V gene lookup returns CDR1 SEHNR and CDR2 FQNEAQ (reference sequence). V shed 3 bases and J shed 0 bases, with 10 bases lying between them. CDR3 length equals 15 residues.

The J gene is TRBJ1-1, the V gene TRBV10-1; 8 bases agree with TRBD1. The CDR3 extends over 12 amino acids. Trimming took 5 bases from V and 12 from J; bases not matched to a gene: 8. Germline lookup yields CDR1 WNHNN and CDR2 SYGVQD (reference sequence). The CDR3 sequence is CASSPDRVVTFF. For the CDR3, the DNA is TGCGCCAGCAGTCCGGACAGGGTTGTGACTTTCTTT.

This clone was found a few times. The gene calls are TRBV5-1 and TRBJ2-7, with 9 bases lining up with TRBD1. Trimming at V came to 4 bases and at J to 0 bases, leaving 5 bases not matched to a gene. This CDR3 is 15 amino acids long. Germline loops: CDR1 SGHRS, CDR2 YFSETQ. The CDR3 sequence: CASSTGQGSSYEQYF. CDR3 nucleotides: TGCGCCAGCAGCACCGGACAGGGGAGCTCCTACGAGCAGTACTTC.

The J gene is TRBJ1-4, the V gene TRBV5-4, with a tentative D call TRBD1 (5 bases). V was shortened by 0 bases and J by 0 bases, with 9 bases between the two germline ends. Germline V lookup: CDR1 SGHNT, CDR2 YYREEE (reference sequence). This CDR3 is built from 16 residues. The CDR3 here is CASSLGGGATNEKLFF. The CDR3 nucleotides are TGTGCCAGCAGCTTGGGGGGGGGAGCAACTAATGAAAAACTGTTTTTT.

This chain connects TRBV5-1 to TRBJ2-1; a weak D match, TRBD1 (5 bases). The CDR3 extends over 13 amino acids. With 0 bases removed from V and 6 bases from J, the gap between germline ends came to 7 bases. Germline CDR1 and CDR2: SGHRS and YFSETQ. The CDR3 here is CASSLEGLNEQFF. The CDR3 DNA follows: TGCGCCAGCAGCTTGGAGGGGCTCAATGAGCAGTTCTTC. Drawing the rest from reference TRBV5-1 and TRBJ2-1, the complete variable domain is KAGVTQTPRYLIKTRGQQVTLSCSPISGHRSVSWYQQTPGQGLQFLFEYFSETQRNKGNFPGRFSGRQFSNSRSEMNVSTLELGDSALYLCASSLEGLNEQFFGPGTRLTVL.